This T cell receptor (beta chain) was sequenced for a study of blood T cells in healthy people across ages. A sample-barcoded 5' primer and a J-beta primer mix were used in a second PCR of roughly 6 to 11 cycles. TCRdb re-analysed the 5' RACE reads in MiXCR, keeping a single row per CDR3 protein. This sample has under 2 million distinct CDR3 sequences, with about 32% found just once. The CDR3 is 15 residues long. Germline V gene sequence: CDR1 DFQATT, CDR2 SNEGSKA (reference sequence). V lost 0 bases and J 0 bases, leaving 10 bases between the germline ends. This clonotype occurred many times. The chain links TRBV20-1 to TRBJ2-3, with unresolved D. The clonotype originates from a woman younger than 45 in good health. Specimen: blood. CDR3 loop: CSARDPESSTDTQYF. CDR3 in DNA: TGCAGTGCTAGAGACCCAGAGTCTAGCACAGATACGCAGTATTTT.